This T cell receptor (beta chain) was captured in a study of response to subunit inactivated influenza vaccine. TCRdb ran MiXCR on the RT-PCR reads and lists one entry per CDR3 protein. The sample consists of 450,000 to 700,000 distinct CDR3 sequences, 12% to 15% of them appearing once. Findings and caveats of the study: Authors proposed each seasonal influenza vaccination draws in few new T cells.

To note about this clonotype: The antigen remains undetermined.

The receptor's source is a man between 50 and 59 years old who received an inactivated influenza vaccine. Sample: PBMCs from blood, taken 12 days after vaccination.

The CDR3 nucleotides are TGTGCCAGCAGCTTAGTTTACGGGGGGACCGGGGAGCTGTTTTTT. This codes for CASSLVYGGTGELFF. J is TRBJ2-2 and V is TRBV7-2, with 7 bases that match TRBD2. V was clipped by 1 base and J by 5 bases; unmatched bases: 4. This CDR3 spans 15 amino acids. Germline-derived CDR1 and CDR2 are SGHTA and FQGNSA.